These T cell receptor beta chains were read from a single sample in a study of HIV-infected children after antiretroviral therapy interruption. One entry per CDR3 protein results from TCRdb running MiXCR on the 3' RACE reads. This table has more than 75,000 distinct CDR3 sequences, around 6.9% appearing once. The input for sequencing was CD45RA+ CD4+ T cells from PBMCs, pooled from several time points, taken from a donor given antiretroviral therapy, either interrupted or continuous. The receptors were gathered from a pool of human donors with HIV. Both conserved end residues are part of each CDR3. A D gene is named only where the DNA matches it firmly. Some rows mark clone size as missing; the rest say once, few, many or name a class of expanded clone.

TRBJ2-3,TRBD2,few,TRBV10-3,TGTGCCATCAGGCCGGGACTAGCGGGGGGTTGGAGCACAGATACGCAGTATTTT,CAIRPGLAGGWSTDTQYF
TRBJ2-7,NA,few,TRBV12-3/TRBV12-4,TGTGCCAGCAGTTTAAGTCAGTGGCAGTACTTC,CASSLSQWQYF
TRBJ2-5,NA,many,TRBV12-5,TGTGCTAGTGGTTTACGGGATTTGGAGACCCAGTACTTC,CASGLRDLETQYF
TRBJ2-7,NA,many,TRBV10-3,TGTGCCATCTACGAGGGTTCCAACGAGCAGTACTTC,CAIYEGSNEQYF
TRBJ2-1,NA,few,TRBV18,TGTGCCAGCTCACCACCCGGTCGCAGCTCCTACAATGAGCAGTTCTTC,CASSPPGRSSYNEQFF
TRBJ1-1,TRBD1,NA,TRBV5-1,TGCGCCAGCAGCCTTAAGGACAGGGAGTCGGACACTGAAGCTTTCTTT,CASSLKDRESDTEAFF
TRBJ1-2,NA,NA,TRBV2,TGTGCCAGTGAGAGGGGGTCCGACTATGGCTACACCTTC,CASERGSDYGYTF
TRBJ2-7,TRBD2,many,TRBV20-1,TGCAGTGCTTATCGAAGCGGGAGATACGAGCAGTACTTC,CSAYRSGRYEQYF
TRBJ2-7,NA,many,TRBV27,TGTGCCAGCAGTTACTCAAGACCAGGGGCAGAGCAGTACTTC,CASSYSRPGAEQYF
TRBJ2-3,TRBD1,many,TRBV10-3,TGTGCCACCCTACCGGGACAGGGTGAAGATACGCAGTATTTT,CATLPGQGEDTQYF
TRBJ2-2,TRBD2,many,TRBV29-1,TGCAGCGTACGCGGGGGGATGGACACCGGGGAGCTGTTTTTT,CSVRGGMDTGELFF
TRBJ2-7,NA,few,TRBV18,TGTGCCAGCTCACCTCTCGGCTACGAGCAGTACTTC,CASSPLGYEQYF
TRBJ1-1,NA,NA,TRBV7-2,TGTGCCAGCAGCTTGTTGGGGCTGGGCACTGAAGCTTTCTTT,CASSLLGLGTEAFF
TRBJ1-6,NA,NA,TRBV30,TGTGCCTGGAGTGTTGGGGGTGGTAGACGCTCCTATAATTCACCCCTCCACTTT,CAWSVGGGRRSYNSPLHF
TRBJ2-4,TRBD1,many,TRBV10-3,TGTGCCATCAGTGATTCGAGGTATCCGGGACAGGGGGCAAACATTCAGTACTTC,CAISDSRYPGQGANIQYF
TRBJ2-3,TRBD2,many,TRBV20-1,TGCAGTGCTAGAGCCCTAGGACTAGCGGGGGATCATACGCAGTATTTT,CSARALGLAGDHTQYF
TRBJ2-3,NA,many,TRBV6-2/TRBV6-3,TGTGCCAGCAGGGTGTGGCAGTCAGATACGCAGTATTTT,CASRVWQSDTQYF
TRBJ1-5,TRBD1,many,TRBV29-1,TGCAGCGTGGGGACAGGGAGGAATCAGCCCCAGCATTTT,CSVGTGRNQPQHF